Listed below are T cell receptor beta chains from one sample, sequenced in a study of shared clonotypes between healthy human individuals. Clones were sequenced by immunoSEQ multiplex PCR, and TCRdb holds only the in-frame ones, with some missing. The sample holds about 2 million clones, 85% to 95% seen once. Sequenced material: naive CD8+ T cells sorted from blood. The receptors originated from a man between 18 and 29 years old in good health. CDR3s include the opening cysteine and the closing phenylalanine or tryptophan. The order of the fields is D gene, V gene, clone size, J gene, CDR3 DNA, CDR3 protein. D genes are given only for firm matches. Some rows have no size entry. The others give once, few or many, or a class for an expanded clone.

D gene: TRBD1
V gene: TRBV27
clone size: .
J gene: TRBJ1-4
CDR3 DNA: TGTGCCAGCAGTAAGACAGGGTCTAATGAAAAACTGTTTTTT
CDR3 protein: CASSKTGSNEKLFF

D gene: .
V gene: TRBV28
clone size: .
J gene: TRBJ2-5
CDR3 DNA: TGTGCCAGCAGTATGCGAGTAGGAGAGACCCAGTACTTC
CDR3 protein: CASSMRVGETQYF

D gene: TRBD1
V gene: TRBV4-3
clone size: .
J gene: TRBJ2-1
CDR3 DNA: TGCGCCAGCAGCCAGCTAACAGGGGTGGGCGATGAGCAGTTCTTC
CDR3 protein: CASSQLTGVGDEQFF

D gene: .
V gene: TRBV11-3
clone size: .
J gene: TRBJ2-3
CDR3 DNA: TGTGCCAGCAGCCCAGAGGTTGAACTAAGCACAGATACGCAGTATTTT
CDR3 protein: CASSPEVELSTDTQYF

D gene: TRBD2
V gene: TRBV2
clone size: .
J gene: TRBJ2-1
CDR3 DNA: TGTGCCAGCAGTGAAGTCGGGAGGGCCTCATCCTACAATGAGCAGTTCTTC
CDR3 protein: CASSEVGRASSYNEQFF

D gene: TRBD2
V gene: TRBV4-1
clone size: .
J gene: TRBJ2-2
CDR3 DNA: TGCGCCAGCAGCCCAGGACTAGGGGCCGGGGAGCTGTTTTTT
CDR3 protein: CASSPGLGAGELFF

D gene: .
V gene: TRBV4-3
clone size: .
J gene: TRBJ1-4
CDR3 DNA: TGCGCCAGCAGCCAAGACACAACTAATGAAAAACTGTTTTTT
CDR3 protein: CASSQDTTNEKLFF

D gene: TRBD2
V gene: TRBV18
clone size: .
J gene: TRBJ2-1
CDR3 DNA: TGTGCCAGCTCACCGGAGCGGGAGAGCTGGAATGAGCAGTTCTTC
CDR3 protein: CASSPERESWNEQFF

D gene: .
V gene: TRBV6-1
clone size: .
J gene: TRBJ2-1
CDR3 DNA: TGTGCCAGCAGTGAATTGATACAGGGTGTCTACAATGAGCAGTTCTTC
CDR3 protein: CASSELIQGVYNEQFF

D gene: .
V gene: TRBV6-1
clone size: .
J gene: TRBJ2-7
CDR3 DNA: TGTGCCAGCAGTGGCCGGGACCTGTCGTACGAGCAGTACTTC
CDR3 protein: CASSGRDLSYEQYF

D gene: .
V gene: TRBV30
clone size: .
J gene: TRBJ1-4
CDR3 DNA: TGTGCCTGGAGTGTAAATCCAGGGAATGCAACTAATGAAAAACTGTTTTTT
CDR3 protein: CAWSVNPGNATNEKLFF

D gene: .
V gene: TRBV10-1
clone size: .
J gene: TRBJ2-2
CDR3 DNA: TGCGCCAGCAGCGGGACGAACACCGGGGAGCTGTTTTTT
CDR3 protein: CASSGTNTGELFF

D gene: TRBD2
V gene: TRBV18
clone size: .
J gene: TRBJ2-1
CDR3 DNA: TGTGCCAGCTCAACGTCGACGGGGGGGACCTACAATGAGCAGTTCTTC
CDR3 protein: CASSTSTGGTYNEQFF

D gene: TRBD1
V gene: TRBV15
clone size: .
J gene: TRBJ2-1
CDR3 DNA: TGTGCCACCAGCAGCTCCTGGACAGGGTCTTACAATGAGCAGTTCTTC
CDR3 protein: CATSSSWTGSYNEQFF

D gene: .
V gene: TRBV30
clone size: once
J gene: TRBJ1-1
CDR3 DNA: TGTGCCTGGAGTCGAAAAGGGAATGGCATGAACACTGAAGCTTTCTTT
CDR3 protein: CAWSRKGNGMNTEAFF

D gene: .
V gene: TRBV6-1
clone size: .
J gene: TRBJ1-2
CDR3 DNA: TGTGCCAGCAGTGATCTCTGGACAGCTAACTATGGCTACACCTTC
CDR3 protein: CASSDLWTANYGYTF

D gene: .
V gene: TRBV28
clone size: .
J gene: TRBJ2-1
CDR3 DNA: TGTGCCAGCACTCTATGGCGGGGGCGGAATGATGAGCAGTTCTTC
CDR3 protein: CASTLWRGRNDEQFF

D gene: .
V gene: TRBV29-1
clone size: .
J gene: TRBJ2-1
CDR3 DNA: TGCAGCGTCACCTCCGCCGGAAGGAATGAGCAGTTCTTC
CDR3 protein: CSVTSAGRNEQFF

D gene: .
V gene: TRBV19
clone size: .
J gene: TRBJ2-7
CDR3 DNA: TGTGCCAGTAGTATAGACCCTTCCTACGAGCAGTACTTC
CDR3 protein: CASSIDPSYEQYF

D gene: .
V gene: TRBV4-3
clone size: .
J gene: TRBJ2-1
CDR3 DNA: TGCGCCAGCAGCCAAGATGATCTCTCCTACAATGAGCAGTTCTTC
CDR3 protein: CASSQDDLSYNEQFF

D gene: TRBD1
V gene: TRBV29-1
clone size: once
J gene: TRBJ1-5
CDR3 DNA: TGCAGCGTTGGACAGGGGTCGAGCAATCAGCCCCAGCATTTT
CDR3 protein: CSVGQGSSNQPQHF

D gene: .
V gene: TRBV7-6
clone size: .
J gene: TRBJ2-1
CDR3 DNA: TGTGCCAGCAGCTCCGCCGGGTCCTACAATGAGCAGTTCTTC
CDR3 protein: CASSSAGSYNEQFF

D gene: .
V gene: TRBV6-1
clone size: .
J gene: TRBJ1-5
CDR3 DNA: TGTGCCAGCAGGCAGGACGTTCAGCCCCAGCATTTT
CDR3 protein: CASRQDVQPQHF

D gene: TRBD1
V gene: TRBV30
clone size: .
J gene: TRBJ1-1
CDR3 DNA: TGTGCCTTCTACGACAGGGCAACTGAAGCTTTCTTT
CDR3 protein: CAFYDRATEAFF

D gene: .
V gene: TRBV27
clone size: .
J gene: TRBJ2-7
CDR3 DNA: TGTGCCAGCAGTTTACGGTCGAGCTCCTACGAGCAGTACTTC
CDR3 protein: CASSLRSSSYEQYF

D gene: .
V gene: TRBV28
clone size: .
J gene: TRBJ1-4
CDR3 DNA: TGTGCCAGCAGTTTGCTAGACAGTGCAACTAATGAAAAACTGTTTTTT
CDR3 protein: CASSLLDSATNEKLFF

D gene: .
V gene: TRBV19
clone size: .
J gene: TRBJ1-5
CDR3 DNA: TGTGCCAGTAGTATAATCGGGGTCGACAGCAATCAGCCCCAGCATTTT
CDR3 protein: CASSIIGVDSNQPQHF

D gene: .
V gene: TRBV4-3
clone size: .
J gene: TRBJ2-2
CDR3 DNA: TGCGCCAGCAGCCAGCACTACAGCACCGGGGAGCTGTTTTTT
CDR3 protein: CASSQHYSTGELFF

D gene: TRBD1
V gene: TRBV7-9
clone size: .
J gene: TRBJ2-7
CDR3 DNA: TGTGCCAGCAGCTTAGCGACAGGGCAGGCCTACGAGCAGTACTTC
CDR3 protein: CASSLATGQAYEQYF

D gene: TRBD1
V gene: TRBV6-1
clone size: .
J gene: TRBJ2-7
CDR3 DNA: TGTGCCAGCAGTGCGGGACAGGGACCGTGGGAGCAGTACTTC
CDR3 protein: CASSAGQGPWEQYF

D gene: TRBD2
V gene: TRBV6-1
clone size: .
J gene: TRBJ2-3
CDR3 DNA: TGTGCCAGCAGTGAATATATTGGGGGGGGAGCAGATACGCAGTATTTT
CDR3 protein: CASSEYIGGGADTQYF

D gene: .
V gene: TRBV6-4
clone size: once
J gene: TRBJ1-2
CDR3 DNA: TGTGCCAGCAGTGATGTCCCTTGGGGGGCTGATGGCTACACCTTC
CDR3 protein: CASSDVPWGADGYTF

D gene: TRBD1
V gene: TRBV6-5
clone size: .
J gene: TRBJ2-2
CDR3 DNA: TGTGCCAGCAGTTACGGGACAGGGTACACCGGGGAGCTGTTTTTT
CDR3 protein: CASSYGTGYTGELFF

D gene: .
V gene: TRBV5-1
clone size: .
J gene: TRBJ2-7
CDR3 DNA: TGCGCCAGCAGTTTGCAGGGTTTCCACGAGCAGTACTTC
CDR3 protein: CASSLQGFHEQYF

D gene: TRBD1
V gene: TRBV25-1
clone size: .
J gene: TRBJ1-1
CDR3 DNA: TGTGCCAGCAGTGTACTTACAGGGGCTGAAGCTTTCTTT
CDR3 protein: CASSVLTGAEAFF

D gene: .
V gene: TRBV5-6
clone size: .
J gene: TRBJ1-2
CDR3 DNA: TGTGCCAGCAGCTTGGATCAGGAGTATAACTATGGCTACACCTTC
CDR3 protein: CASSLDQEYNYGYTF

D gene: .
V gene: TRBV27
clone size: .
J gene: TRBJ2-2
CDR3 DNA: TGTGCCAGCAGTTTCGGGACGGAAAACACCGGGGAGCTGTTTTTT
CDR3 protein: CASSFGTENTGELFF

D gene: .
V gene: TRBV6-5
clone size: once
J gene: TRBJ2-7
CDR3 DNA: TGTGCCAGCAGTTACTCACGCGCCCGGGACCCGGGGGAGCAGTACTTC
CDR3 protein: CASSYSRARDPGEQYF

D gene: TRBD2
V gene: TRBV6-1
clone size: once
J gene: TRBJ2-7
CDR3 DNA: TGTGCCAGCAGTGAGGGTGCGGGAGGGCCCTACGAGCAGTACTTC
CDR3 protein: CASSEGAGGPYEQYF

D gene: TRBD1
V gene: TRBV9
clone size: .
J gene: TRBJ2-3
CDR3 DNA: TGTGCCAGCAGCCCCTGGACAGGGGGCGGAGGCACAGATACGCAGTATTTT
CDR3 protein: CASSPWTGGGGTDTQYF

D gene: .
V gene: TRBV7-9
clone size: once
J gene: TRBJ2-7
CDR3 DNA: TGTGCCAGCAGCTTTGTCGAACCCTACGAGCAGTACTTC
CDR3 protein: CASSFVEPYEQYF

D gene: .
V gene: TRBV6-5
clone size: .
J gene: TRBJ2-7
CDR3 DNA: TGTGCCAGCAGTTACGGGGTGGTGGCCTACGAGCAGTACTTC
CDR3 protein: CASSYGVVAYEQYF

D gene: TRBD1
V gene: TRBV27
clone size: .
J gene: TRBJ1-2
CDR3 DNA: TGTGCCAGCAGCGGGACAGGGTCCAACTATGGCTACACCTTC
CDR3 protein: CASSGTGSNYGYTF

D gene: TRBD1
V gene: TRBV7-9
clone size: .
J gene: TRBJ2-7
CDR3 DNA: TGTGCCAGCAGCAGACAGGGGGTACCCTACGAGCAGTACTTC
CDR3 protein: CASSRQGVPYEQYF

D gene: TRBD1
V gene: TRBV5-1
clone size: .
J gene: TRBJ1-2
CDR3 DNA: TGCGCCAGCAGCTTGGTAGGGGGCTATAACTATGGCTACACCTTC
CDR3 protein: CASSLVGGYNYGYTF

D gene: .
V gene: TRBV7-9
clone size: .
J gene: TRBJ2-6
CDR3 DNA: TGTGCCAGCAGCTGGGCAGGGTCTCTATCTGGGGCCAACGTCCTGACTTTC
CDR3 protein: CASSWAGSLSGANVLTF

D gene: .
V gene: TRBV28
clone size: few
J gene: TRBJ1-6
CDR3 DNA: TGTGCCAGCAGTTTTCAGGGATCAGGTTCACCCCTCCACTTT
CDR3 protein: CASSFQGSGSPLHF

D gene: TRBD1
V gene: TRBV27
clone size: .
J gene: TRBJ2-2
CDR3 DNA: TGTGCCAGCAGTCTTGACAGGGGCGCCGGGGAGCTGTTTTTT
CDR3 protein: CASSLDRGAGELFF

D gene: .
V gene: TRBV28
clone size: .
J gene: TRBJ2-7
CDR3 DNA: TGTGCCAGCAGTTTAAACCCCCTTGGGTATTCCTACGAGCAGTACTTC
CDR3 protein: CASSLNPLGYSYEQYF

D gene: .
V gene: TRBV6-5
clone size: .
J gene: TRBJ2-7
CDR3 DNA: TGTGCCAGCAGTACAGTCTACGAGCAGTACTTC
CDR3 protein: CASSTVYEQYF

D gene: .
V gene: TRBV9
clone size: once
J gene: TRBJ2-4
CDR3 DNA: TGTGCCAGCAGCGTAGGATTCGGGGGCAAAAACATTCAGTACTTC
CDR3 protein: CASSVGFGGKNIQYF

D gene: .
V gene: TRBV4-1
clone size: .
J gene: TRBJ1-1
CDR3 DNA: TGCGCCAGCAGCCAAGGGGGATCCGACACTGAAGCTTTCTTT
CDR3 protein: CASSQGGSDTEAFF

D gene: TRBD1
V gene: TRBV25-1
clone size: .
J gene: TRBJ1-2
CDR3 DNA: TGTGCCAGCAGTGAATCGGAAACAGGGGGGCTACTAAGTGGCTACACCTTC
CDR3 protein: CASSESETGGLLSGYTF

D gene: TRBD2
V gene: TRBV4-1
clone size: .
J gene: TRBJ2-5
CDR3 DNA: TGCGCCAGCAGCGAATATGCCCTAGCGGGGGGGTCCGAAGAGACCCAGTACTTC
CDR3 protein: CASSEYALAGGSEETQYF

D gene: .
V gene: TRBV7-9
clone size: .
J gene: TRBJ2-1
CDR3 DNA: TGTGCCAGCAGCTCCACAGGGTTTGAGCAGTTCTTC
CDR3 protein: CASSSTGFEQFF